Listed below are T cell receptor beta chains from one sample, sequenced in a study of blood T cell repertoires in COVID-19. The repertoire was sequenced with immunoSEQ multiplex PCR; TCRdb's copy has only in-frame clones and lacks some. The table records some 380,000 clones, 70% to 85% of them present only once. The sequencing sample was made of peripheral blood. The receptors were gathered from a human donor with acute or convalescent COVID-19. The donor label of this sample is uncertain. CDR3s include the opening cysteine and the closing phenylalanine or tryptophan. Each record gives: D gene, V gene, clone size, J gene, CDR3 protein, CDR3 DNA. D genes are given only for firm matches. Not all rows give a size; the values are once, few, many and, for expanded clones, a class.

d_call: TRBD1; v_call: TRBV24-1; clone_size: .; j_call: TRBJ2-5; cdr3_aa: CATSATRTGGWETQYF; cdr3_nt: TGTGCCACCAGTGCCACTCGAACAGGGGGCTGGGAGACCCAGTACTTC
d_call: TRBD2; v_call: TRBV19; clone_size: once; j_call: TRBJ2-1; cdr3_aa: CASSILTSVQTFGQFF; cdr3_nt: TGTGCCAGTAGTATCCTGACTAGCGTCCAGACTTTTGGGCAGTTCTTC
d_call: TRBD1; v_call: TRBV20-1; clone_size: .; j_call: TRBJ1-2; cdr3_aa: CSATGGGYTF; cdr3_nt: TGCAGTGCGACAGGGGGCGGCTACACCTTC
d_call: .; v_call: TRBV5-1; clone_size: .; j_call: TRBJ2-1; cdr3_aa: CASRREDLSYNEQFF; cdr3_nt: TGCGCCAGCAGAAGGGAGGACCTCTCCTACAATGAGCAGTTCTTC
d_call: .; v_call: TRBV19; clone_size: .; j_call: TRBJ1-5; cdr3_aa: CASSSALEGNQPQHF; cdr3_nt: TGTGCCAGTAGCTCGGCCCTTGAGGGCAATCAGCCCCAGCATTTT
d_call: TRBD1; v_call: TRBV30; clone_size: .; j_call: TRBJ1-5; cdr3_aa: CAWSVRGQGDQPQHF; cdr3_nt: TGTGCCTGGAGTGTACGGGGACAGGGTGATCAGCCCCAGCATTTT
d_call: TRBD1; v_call: TRBV30; clone_size: .; j_call: TRBJ1-6; cdr3_aa: CACQTGEMSGWNSPLHF; cdr3_nt: TGTGCCTGTCAGACAGGGGAGATGTCCGGGTGGAATTCACCCCTCCACTTT
d_call: TRBD1; v_call: TRBV4-1; clone_size: .; j_call: TRBJ1-2; cdr3_aa: CASSQVKGATWDGYTF; cdr3_nt: TGCGCCAGCAGCCAAGTAAAGGGGGCCACGTGGGATGGCTACACCTTC
d_call: .; v_call: TRBV2; clone_size: .; j_call: TRBJ1-1; cdr3_aa: CASSLYEYTEAFF; cdr3_nt: TGTGCCAGCAGCCTATATGAATACACTGAAGCTTTCTTT
d_call: TRBD2; v_call: TRBV10-1; clone_size: .; j_call: TRBJ2-1; cdr3_aa: CASSSLAFDEQFF; cdr3_nt: TGCGCCAGCAGTTCACTAGCGTTCGATGAGCAGTTCTTC
d_call: .; v_call: TRBV10-3; clone_size: .; j_call: TRBJ1-1; cdr3_aa: CAIRGDMNTEAFF; cdr3_nt: TGTGCCATCAGAGGGGACATGAACACTGAAGCTTTCTTT
d_call: .; v_call: TRBV11-2; clone_size: .; j_call: TRBJ2-7; cdr3_aa: CASSSPISSYEQYF; cdr3_nt: TGTGCCAGCAGCTCCCCTATAAGCTCCTACGAGCAGTACTTC
d_call: TRBD2; v_call: TRBV18; clone_size: .; j_call: TRBJ2-2; cdr3_aa: CASSPQGTSRNTGELFF; cdr3_nt: TGTGCCAGCTCACCCCAGGGGACTAGCAGGAACACCGGGGAGCTGTTTTTT
d_call: TRBD2; v_call: TRBV6-6; clone_size: .; j_call: TRBJ2-3; cdr3_aa: CASKRLAASSGDTQYF; cdr3_nt: TGTGCCAGCAAACGACTAGCGGCCTCCTCCGGAGATACGCAGTATTTT
d_call: .; v_call: TRBV23-1; clone_size: .; j_call: TRBJ2-3; cdr3_aa: CASSHFRQPKTSTDTQYF; cdr3_nt: TGCGCCAGCAGTCATTTCCGACAGCCAAAAACGAGCACAGATACGCAGTATTTT
d_call: .; v_call: TRBV4-2; clone_size: .; j_call: TRBJ1-5; cdr3_aa: CASSRTASNQPQHF; cdr3_nt: TGTGCCAGCAGCCGGACAGCAAGCAATCAGCCCCAGCATTTT
d_call: TRBD1; v_call: TRBV19; clone_size: .; j_call: TRBJ1-1; cdr3_aa: CASRDQGAPAEAFF; cdr3_nt: TGTGCCAGTAGGGATCAGGGGGCGCCGGCTGAAGCTTTCTTT
d_call: .; v_call: TRBV28; clone_size: .; j_call: TRBJ1-3; cdr3_aa: CASSSGGNTIYF; cdr3_nt: TGTGCCAGCAGTTCAGGGGGAAACACCATATATTTT
d_call: TRBD1; v_call: TRBV10-3; clone_size: .; j_call: TRBJ1-4; cdr3_aa: CAISPGGSNEKLFF; cdr3_nt: TGTGCCATCTCCCCAGGGGGCTCTAATGAAAAACTGTTTTTT
d_call: .; v_call: TRBV19; clone_size: many; j_call: TRBJ1-3; cdr3_aa: CASSPLTTNSGNTIYF; cdr3_nt: TGTGCCAGTAGCCCTTTAACTACTAACTCTGGAAACACCATATATTTT
d_call: TRBD1; v_call: TRBV5-1; clone_size: .; j_call: TRBJ2-1; cdr3_aa: CASSTGGSNNEQFF; cdr3_nt: TGCGCCAGCAGTACAGGGGGCTCGAACAATGAGCAGTTCTTC
d_call: TRBD2; v_call: TRBV2; clone_size: few; j_call: TRBJ2-1; cdr3_aa: CASSEKATSGGAYNEQFF; cdr3_nt: TGTGCCAGCAGTGAAAAGGCGACTAGCGGGGGGGCCTACAATGAGCAGTTCTTC
d_call: TRBD1; v_call: TRBV18; clone_size: once; j_call: TRBJ1-1; cdr3_aa: CASSPSYRGNTEAFF; cdr3_nt: TGTGCCAGCTCACCATCCTACAGGGGGAACACTGAAGCTTTCTTT
d_call: .; v_call: TRBV11-2; clone_size: .; j_call: TRBJ2-7; cdr3_aa: CASSSTPGYNEQYF; cdr3_nt: TGTGCCAGCAGCTCGACCCCAGGGTACAACGAGCAGTACTTC
d_call: .; v_call: TRBV5-5; clone_size: .; j_call: TRBJ2-5; cdr3_aa: CASSSNGHLGQETQYF; cdr3_nt: TGTGCCAGCAGCTCTAATGGACATTTGGGACAAGAGACCCAGTACTTC
d_call: TRBD2; v_call: TRBV27; clone_size: .; j_call: TRBJ2-1; cdr3_aa: CASSLLGASGRARQFF; cdr3_nt: TGTGCCAGCAGTTTACTTGGTGCTAGCGGGAGGGCCCGGCAGTTCTTC
d_call: .; v_call: TRBV11-2; clone_size: .; j_call: TRBJ2-7; cdr3_aa: CASSLLRVEEQYF; cdr3_nt: TGTGCCAGCAGCTTACTCAGGGTAGAAGAGCAGTACTTC
d_call: .; v_call: TRBV28; clone_size: few; j_call: TRBJ1-1; cdr3_aa: CASSTRPRGTEAFF; cdr3_nt: TGTGCCAGCAGTACACGACCCCGGGGGACTGAAGCTTTCTTT
d_call: TRBD1; v_call: TRBV19; clone_size: .; j_call: TRBJ1-1; cdr3_aa: CASSPGTGGASTEAFF; cdr3_nt: TGTGCCAGTAGTCCAGGAACAGGGGGCGCGAGCACTGAAGCTTTCTTT
d_call: .; v_call: TRBV11-2; clone_size: .; j_call: TRBJ2-1; cdr3_aa: CASSWGPLNEQFF; cdr3_nt: TGTGCCAGCAGCTGGGGCCCTCTTAATGAGCAGTTCTTC
d_call: .; v_call: TRBV7-2; clone_size: .; j_call: TRBJ2-3; cdr3_aa: CASSFGGTDTQYF; cdr3_nt: TGTGCCAGCAGCTTCGGGGGCACAGATACGCAGTATTTT
d_call: TRBD1; v_call: TRBV19; clone_size: .; j_call: TRBJ1-3; cdr3_aa: CATHRTGSGNTIYF; cdr3_nt: TGTGCCACCCACAGGACAGGCTCTGGAAACACCATATATTTT
d_call: TRBD1; v_call: TRBV3-1/TRBV3-2; clone_size: .; j_call: TRBJ2-2; cdr3_aa: CASRRTGLKAGELFF; cdr3_nt: TGTGCCAGCAGGCGGACAGGGTTGAAGGCCGGGGAGCTGTTTTTT
d_call: .; v_call: TRBV19; clone_size: .; j_call: TRBJ1-5; cdr3_aa: CASSTILDRSDQPQHF; cdr3_nt: TGTGCCAGTAGTACTATCCTAGACAGAAGCGATCAGCCCCAGCATTTT
d_call: .; v_call: TRBV9; clone_size: .; j_call: TRBJ1-5; cdr3_aa: CASSVGEVDQPQHF; cdr3_nt: TGTGCCAGCAGCGTAGGGGAGGTGGATCAGCCCCAGCATTTT
d_call: .; v_call: TRBV11-1; clone_size: few; j_call: TRBJ1-1; cdr3_aa: CASSEPDSGRTEAFF; cdr3_nt: TGTGCCAGCAGCGAACCGGACAGCGGGAGGACTGAAGCTTTCTTT
d_call: .; v_call: TRBV5-1; clone_size: .; j_call: TRBJ1-1; cdr3_aa: CASSLTVNTEAFF; cdr3_nt: TGCGCCAGCAGCCTGACAGTGAACACTGAAGCTTTCTTT
d_call: .; v_call: TRBV19; clone_size: .; j_call: TRBJ1-1; cdr3_aa: CASRHGTLNTEAFF; cdr3_nt: TGTGCCAGTAGGCACGGGACACTGAACACTGAAGCTTTCTTT
d_call: .; v_call: TRBV6-5; clone_size: .; j_call: TRBJ1-2; cdr3_aa: CASSYSQGIPLGYTF; cdr3_nt: TGTGCCAGCAGTTACTCGCAGGGGATCCCTCTTGGCTACACCTTC
d_call: TRBD1; v_call: TRBV29-1; clone_size: .; j_call: TRBJ1-4; cdr3_aa: CSATRGASNEKLFF; cdr3_nt: TGCAGCGCAACCAGGGGGGCTTCTAATGAAAAACTGTTTTTT
d_call: .; v_call: TRBV3-1/TRBV3-2; clone_size: .; j_call: TRBJ1-2; cdr3_aa: CASSQEGRYGYTF; cdr3_nt: TGTGCCAGCAGCCAAGAGGGGCGGTATGGCTACACCTTC
d_call: .; v_call: TRBV5-5; clone_size: .; j_call: TRBJ2-5; cdr3_aa: CASSLQGWETQYF; cdr3_nt: TGTGCCAGCAGCTTACAGGGATGGGAGACCCAGTACTTC
d_call: TRBD2; v_call: TRBV9; clone_size: .; j_call: TRBJ2-1; cdr3_aa: CASSVEGGLAGGEQFF; cdr3_nt: TGTGCCAGCAGCGTAGAAGGGGGACTAGCGGGAGGGGAGCAGTTCTTC
d_call: TRBD2; v_call: TRBV28; clone_size: .; j_call: TRBJ2-3; cdr3_aa: CASSPLLAGVTDTQYF; cdr3_nt: TGTGCCAGCAGTCCTCTACTAGCGGGGGTCACAGATACGCAGTATTTT
d_call: .; v_call: TRBV7-9; clone_size: .; j_call: TRBJ1-2; cdr3_aa: CASSHQQGSYTF; cdr3_nt: TGTGCCAGCAGCCACCAACAGGGTAGCTACACCTTC
d_call: TRBD1; v_call: TRBV3-1/TRBV3-2; clone_size: .; j_call: TRBJ1-2; cdr3_aa: CASSQDTGDYGYTF; cdr3_nt: TGTGCCAGCAGCCAAGATACAGGGGACTATGGCTACACCTTC
d_call: TRBD1; v_call: TRBV6-5; clone_size: few; j_call: TRBJ2-4; cdr3_aa: CASRRDRVDIQYF; cdr3_nt: TGTGCCAGCAGAAGGGACAGGGTAGACATTCAGTACTTC
d_call: TRBD2; v_call: TRBV7-8; clone_size: .; j_call: TRBJ2-7; cdr3_aa: CASSLVAGEEQYF; cdr3_nt: TGTGCCAGCAGCTTAGTAGCGGGAGAAGAGCAGTACTTC
d_call: .; v_call: TRBV30; clone_size: .; j_call: TRBJ2-5; cdr3_aa: CAWSEGHRIKETQYF; cdr3_nt: TGTGCCTGGAGTGAAGGACACCGCATCAAAGAGACCCAGTACTTC
d_call: TRBD2; v_call: TRBV6-1; clone_size: .; j_call: TRBJ2-7; cdr3_aa: CASSEGGSGRSSYEQYF; cdr3_nt: TGTGCCAGCAGTGAAGGGGGCAGCGGGAGAAGCTCCTACGAGCAGTACTTC
d_call: .; v_call: TRBV28; clone_size: .; j_call: TRBJ1-1; cdr3_aa: CASSLGGRQNTEAFF; cdr3_nt: TGTGCCAGCAGCCTGGGTGGGCGCCAAAACACTGAAGCTTTCTTT
d_call: .; v_call: TRBV27; clone_size: .; j_call: TRBJ2-3; cdr3_aa: CASSFGAQDTQYF; cdr3_nt: TGTGCCAGCAGTTTTGGGGCACAAGATACGCAGTATTTT
d_call: TRBD1; v_call: TRBV6-6; clone_size: .; j_call: TRBJ1-3; cdr3_aa: CASSVDRGYGNTIYF; cdr3_nt: TGTGCCAGCAGCGTGGACAGGGGTTATGGAAACACCATATATTTT
d_call: TRBD2; v_call: TRBV4-2; clone_size: .; j_call: TRBJ2-3; cdr3_aa: CASSGRRGSTDTQYF; cdr3_nt: TGTGCCAGCAGCGGGCGGCGGGGGAGCACAGATACGCAGTATTTT
d_call: .; v_call: TRBV7-8; clone_size: .; j_call: TRBJ2-7; cdr3_aa: CASSPNPGGQYF; cdr3_nt: TGTGCCAGCAGCCCCAATCCCGGGGGGCAGTACTTC
d_call: .; v_call: TRBV7-8; clone_size: .; j_call: TRBJ1-6; cdr3_aa: CASSFINSPLHF; cdr3_nt: TGTGCCAGCAGCTTCATTAATTCACCCCTCCACTTT
d_call: .; v_call: TRBV30; clone_size: .; j_call: TRBJ1-4; cdr3_aa: CAWSVPGRSNEKLFF; cdr3_nt: TGTGCCTGGAGTGTACCCGGTCGATCTAATGAAAAACTGTTTTTT
d_call: .; v_call: TRBV2; clone_size: once; j_call: TRBJ1-2; cdr3_aa: CASSDAGDYGYTF; cdr3_nt: TGTGCCAGCAGTGATGCTGGAGACTATGGCTACACCTTC
d_call: TRBD2; v_call: TRBV3-1/TRBV3-2; clone_size: few; j_call: TRBJ2-1; cdr3_aa: CASSQVLAGEFEQFF; cdr3_nt: TGTGCCAGCAGCCAAGTACTAGCGGGAGAATTTGAGCAGTTCTTC
d_call: .; v_call: TRBV10-1; clone_size: .; j_call: TRBJ1-5; cdr3_aa: CASSDWGSRNQPQHF; cdr3_nt: TGCGCCAGCAGTGATTGGGGCTCTCGCAATCAGCCCCAGCATTTT